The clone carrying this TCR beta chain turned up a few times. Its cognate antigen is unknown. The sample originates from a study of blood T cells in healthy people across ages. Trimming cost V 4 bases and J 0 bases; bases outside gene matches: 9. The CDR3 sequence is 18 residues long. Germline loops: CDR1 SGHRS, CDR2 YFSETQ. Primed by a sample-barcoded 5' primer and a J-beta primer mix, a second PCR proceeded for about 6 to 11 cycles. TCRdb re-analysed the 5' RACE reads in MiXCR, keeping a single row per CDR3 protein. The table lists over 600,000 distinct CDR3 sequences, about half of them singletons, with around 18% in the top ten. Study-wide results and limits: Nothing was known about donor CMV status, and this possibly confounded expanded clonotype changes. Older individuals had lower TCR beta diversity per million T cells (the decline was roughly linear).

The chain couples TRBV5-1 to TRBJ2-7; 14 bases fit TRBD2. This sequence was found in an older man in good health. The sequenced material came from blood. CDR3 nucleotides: TGCGCCAGCAGCGCCGGACTAGCGGGAGGCATGCTCTCCTACGAGCAGTACTTC. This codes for CASSAGLAGGMLSYEQYF. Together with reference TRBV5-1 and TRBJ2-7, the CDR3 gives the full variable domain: KAGVTQTPRYLIKTRGQQVTLSCSPISGHRSVSWYQQTPGQGLQFLFEYFSETQRNKGNFPGRFSGRQFSNSRSEMNVSTLELGDSALYLCASSAGLAGGMLSYEQYFGPGTRLTVT.